These T cell receptor beta chains were read from a single sample in a study of cytomegalovirus exposure and HLA in healthy donors. The protocol was immunoSEQ multiplex PCR, while the TCRdb copy is restricted to in-frame clones and leaves out a portion. The table includes roughly 120,000 clones, around three quarters detected once. The sample was PBMCs. Receptors were obtained from a woman aged 25 to 45 in good health and CMV-seronegative. Both conserved end residues are part of each CDR3. Fields, in order: clone size, J gene, V gene, D gene, CDR3 protein, CDR3 DNA. D genes are given only for firm matches. Clone size is shown for a subset of rows, as once, few, many or a class of expanded clone.

clone size: .
J gene: TRBJ2-3
V gene: TRBV5-1
D gene: TRBD2
CDR3 protein: CASSPGLAARTDTQYF
CDR3 DNA: TGCGCCAGCAGCCCCGGACTAGCGGCAAGGACAGATACGCAGTATTTT

clone size: .
J gene: TRBJ2-7
V gene: TRBV25-1
D gene: TRBD2
CDR3 protein: CATGGVGPTEQYF
CDR3 DNA: TGTGCCACCGGGGGGGTTGGGCCTACCGAGCAGTACTTC

clone size: .
J gene: TRBJ1-2
V gene: TRBV6-1
D gene: TRBD1
CDR3 protein: CASRTGENHYGYTF
CDR3 DNA: TGTGCCAGCAGGACAGGGGAGAATCACTATGGCTACACCTTC

clone size: .
J gene: TRBJ2-3
V gene: TRBV5-1
D gene: TRBD2
CDR3 protein: CASSDRTSGGDTQYF
CDR3 DNA: TGCGCCAGCAGCGATCGGACTAGCGGGGGAGATACGCAGTATTTT

clone size: .
J gene: TRBJ1-1
V gene: TRBV14
D gene: TRBD1
CDR3 protein: CASSQVPGGNTEAFF
CDR3 DNA: TGTGCCAGCAGCCAAGTCCCAGGGGGGAACACTGAAGCTTTCTTT

clone size: .
J gene: TRBJ1-2
V gene: TRBV19
D gene: .
CDR3 protein: CASSTAGYGYTF
CDR3 DNA: TGTGCCAGTAGTACTGCAGGGTATGGCTACACCTTC

clone size: .
J gene: TRBJ2-7
V gene: TRBV19
D gene: .
CDR3 protein: CASRGGHSTYEQYF
CDR3 DNA: TGTGCCAGTAGGGGGGGGCACAGTACCTACGAGCAGTACTTC

clone size: .
J gene: TRBJ2-7
V gene: TRBV13
D gene: TRBD1
CDR3 protein: CASSFGTGIYEQYF
CDR3 DNA: TGTGCCAGCAGCTTCGGGACAGGGATCTACGAGCAGTACTTC

clone size: .
J gene: TRBJ1-1
V gene: TRBV11-3
D gene: TRBD1
CDR3 protein: CASSLVGGGEAFF
CDR3 DNA: TGTGCCAGCAGCTTAGTAGGGGGCGGTGAAGCTTTCTTT

clone size: .
J gene: TRBJ2-3
V gene: TRBV11-2
D gene: .
CDR3 protein: CASARQSGQDTQYF
CDR3 DNA: TGTGCCAGCGCCCGTCAGTCGGGACAAGATACGCAGTATTTT

clone size: .
J gene: TRBJ2-7
V gene: TRBV5-1
D gene: TRBD2
CDR3 protein: CASGGTSAYEQYF
CDR3 DNA: TGCGCCAGCGGGGGGACTAGCGCCTACGAGCAGTACTTC

clone size: .
J gene: TRBJ1-2
V gene: TRBV5-4
D gene: TRBD1
CDR3 protein: CASSTRTGVNYGYTF
CDR3 DNA: TGTGCCAGCAGCACGAGGACAGGGGTTAACTATGGCTACACCTTC

clone size: .
J gene: TRBJ1-3
V gene: TRBV11-3
D gene: TRBD1
CDR3 protein: CASSYGDRVREEDTIYF
CDR3 DNA: TGTGCCAGCAGCTACGGGGACAGGGTCAGGGAGGAAGACACCATATATTTT

clone size: once
J gene: TRBJ2-6
V gene: TRBV9
D gene: TRBD1
CDR3 protein: CASSHLTGAGANVLTF
CDR3 DNA: TGTGCCAGCAGCCACCTTACAGGGGCAGGGGCCAACGTCCTGACTTTC

clone size: .
J gene: TRBJ1-2
V gene: TRBV2
D gene: TRBD1
CDR3 protein: CASSEETGAYGYTF
CDR3 DNA: TGTGCCAGCAGTGAAGAAACAGGGGCTTATGGCTACACCTTC

clone size: .
J gene: TRBJ2-7
V gene: TRBV14
D gene: .
CDR3 protein: CASSTGEQYF
CDR3 DNA: TGTGCCAGCTCTACGGGCGAGCAGTACTTC

clone size: few
J gene: TRBJ1-4
V gene: TRBV2
D gene: TRBD1
CDR3 protein: CASRERTGEKLFF
CDR3 DNA: TGTGCCAGCAGGGAGAGGACAGGCGAAAAACTGTTTTTT

clone size: .
J gene: TRBJ1-5
V gene: TRBV5-8
D gene: .
CDR3 protein: CASSLDTLHQPQHF
CDR3 DNA: TGTGCCAGCAGCTTGGACACCCTGCACCAGCCCCAGCATTTT

clone size: .
J gene: TRBJ1-2
V gene: TRBV7-9
D gene: .
CDR3 protein: CASIFDPAGEGGYTF
CDR3 DNA: TGTGCCAGCATATTCGACCCCGCCGGGGAGGGTGGCTACACCTTC

clone size: .
J gene: TRBJ1-1
V gene: TRBV9
D gene: .
CDR3 protein: CASSVQANTEAFF
CDR3 DNA: TGTGCCAGCAGCGTACAGGCGAACACTGAAGCTTTCTTT

clone size: once
J gene: TRBJ2-7
V gene: TRBV7-8
D gene: TRBD1
CDR3 protein: CASSYRTGAYEQYF
CDR3 DNA: TGTGCCAGCAGCTACCGCACAGGGGCCTACGAGCAGTACTTC

clone size: .
J gene: TRBJ1-5
V gene: TRBV4-2
D gene: .
CDR3 protein: CASSQDRVTGQPQHF
CDR3 DNA: TGTGCCAGCAGCCAAGACAGGGTAACCGGTCAGCCCCAGCATTTT

clone size: once
J gene: TRBJ1-1
V gene: TRBV19
D gene: .
CDR3 protein: CASVPPGGHTEAFF
CDR3 DNA: TGTGCCAGTGTCCCCCCCGGGGGACACACTGAAGCTTTCTTT

clone size: .
J gene: TRBJ2-7
V gene: TRBV15
D gene: TRBD1
CDR3 protein: CATSRSGTGGREQYF
CDR3 DNA: TGTGCCACCAGCAGATCCGGGACAGGGGGCCGCGAGCAGTACTTC

clone size: .
J gene: TRBJ2-1
V gene: TRBV5-1
D gene: .
CDR3 protein: CASSPDNEQFF
CDR3 DNA: TGCGCCAGCAGCCCGGACAATGAGCAGTTCTTC

clone size: .
J gene: TRBJ1-1
V gene: TRBV19
D gene: .
CDR3 protein: CASRKDRGPESEAFF
CDR3 DNA: TGTGCCAGTAGGAAAGACAGAGGACCTGAATCTGAAGCTTTCTTT